This TCR beta chain came from a study of cytomegalovirus exposure and HLA in healthy donors. As concerns this clone: This sample includes further DNA sequences coding for the same CDR3.

The PCR was carried out with 60 Vbeta primers and 13 Jbeta primers. The repertoire was sequenced with immunoSEQ multiplex PCR; TCRdb's copy has only in-frame clones and lacks some. The sample gives some 150,000 clones, about four fifths of which show up once; 0.77% is in the top ten. Trimming removed 3 bases from V and 0 bases from J, with 13 bases in between. The CDR3 sequence is 16 residues long. CDR1 and CDR2 (germline): LGHNA, YSLEER. The chain joins TRBV4-3 to TRBJ2-3, with D perhaps matching TRBD2 (5 bases). The TCR sequence derives from a woman aged 18-29 years in good health and CMV-seronegative. The specimen was PBMCs. CDR3 DNA sequence: TGCGCCAGCAGCCAGGGTTCAGCGGCTAGCACAGATACGCAGTATTTT. Amino acid sequence: CASSQGSAASTDTQYF.